Detailed here is one T cell receptor (beta chain). The data are from a study of blood T cell repertoires in COVID-19. Study overall: Acute-phase and convalescent COVID-19 samples originated in the United States, Italy and Spain. Sources were T cells, B-cell-depleted T cells, or PBMCs; the material itself was cDNA or gDNA.

In the original analysis: Reference gene primer amplification in the assay estimated nucleated cell counts. The method was immunoSEQ multiplex PCR; TCRdb's version includes in-frame clones alone and lacks a portion of them. The V and J calls and clone size are taken from that table; D and trimming were inferred from the DNA. The table includes 34,000 or so clones, approximately 91% detected once. Looked up from germline, CDR1 is MNHEY and CDR2 is SVGAGI. V trimming: 0 bases; J trimming: 9 bases; junction bases outside the gene matches: 3. The CDR3 runs to 15 residues. Source material: peripheral blood. The J gene is TRBJ1-6, the V gene TRBV6-5; TRBD1 matches 9 bases. The TCR originated in a man aged 60 to 69 with active or convalescent COVID-19. As DNA, the CDR3 is TGTGCCAGCAGTTACTCACAGGGGGCAGCTTCACCCCTCCACTTT. This gives the protein CASSYSQGAASPLHF.